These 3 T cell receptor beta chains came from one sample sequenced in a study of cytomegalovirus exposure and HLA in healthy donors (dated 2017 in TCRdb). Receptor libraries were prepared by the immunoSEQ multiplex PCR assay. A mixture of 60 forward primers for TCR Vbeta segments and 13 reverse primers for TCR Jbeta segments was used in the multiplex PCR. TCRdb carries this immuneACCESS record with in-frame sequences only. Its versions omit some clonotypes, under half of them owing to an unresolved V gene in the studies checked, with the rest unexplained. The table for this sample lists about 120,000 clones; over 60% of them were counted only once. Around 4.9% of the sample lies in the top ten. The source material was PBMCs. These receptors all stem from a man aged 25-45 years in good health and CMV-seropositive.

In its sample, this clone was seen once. In DNA form, the CDR3 reads TGTGCCAGCAGCCCCGGTGGACTAAGGAACACTGAAGCTTTCTTT. It is translated as CASSPGGLRNTEAFF. The rearrangement uses TRBV9 and TRBJ1-1; D is ambiguous. CDR1 is SGDLS, CDR2 YYNGEE, per germline. V was clipped by 4 bases and J by 1 base, with 14 bases between them. The CDR3 loop spans 15 amino acids.

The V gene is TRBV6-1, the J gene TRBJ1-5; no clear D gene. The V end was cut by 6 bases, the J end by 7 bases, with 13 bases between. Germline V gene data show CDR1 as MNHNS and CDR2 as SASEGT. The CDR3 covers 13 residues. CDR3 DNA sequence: TGTGCCAGCAGGACGGTCGTCGGGCAGCCCCAGCATTTT. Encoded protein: CASRTVVGQPQHF.

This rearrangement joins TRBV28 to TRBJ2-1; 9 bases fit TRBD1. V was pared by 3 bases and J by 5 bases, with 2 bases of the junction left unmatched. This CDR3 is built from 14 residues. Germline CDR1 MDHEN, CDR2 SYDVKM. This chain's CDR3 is CASSLRDRDNEQFF. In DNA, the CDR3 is TGTGCCAGCAGTTTGAGGGACAGGGACAATGAGCAGTTCTTC.